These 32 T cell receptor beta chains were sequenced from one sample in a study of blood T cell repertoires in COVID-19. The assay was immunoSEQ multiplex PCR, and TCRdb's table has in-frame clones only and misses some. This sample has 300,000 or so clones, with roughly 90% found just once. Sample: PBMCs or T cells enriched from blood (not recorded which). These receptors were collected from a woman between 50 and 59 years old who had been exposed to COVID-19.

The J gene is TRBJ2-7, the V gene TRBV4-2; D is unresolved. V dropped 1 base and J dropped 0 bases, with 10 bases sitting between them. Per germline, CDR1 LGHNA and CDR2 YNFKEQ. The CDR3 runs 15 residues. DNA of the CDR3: TGTGCCAGCAGCCAAGTTGCAGTTTCCTCCTACGAGCAGTACTTC. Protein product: CASSQVAVSSYEQYF.

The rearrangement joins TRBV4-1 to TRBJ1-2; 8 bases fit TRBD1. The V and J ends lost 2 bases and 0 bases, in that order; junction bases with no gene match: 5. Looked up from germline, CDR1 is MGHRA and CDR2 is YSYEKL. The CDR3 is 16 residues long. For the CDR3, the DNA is TGCGCCAGCAGCCAAAATCCGGGACAGGCTAACTATGGCTACACCTTC. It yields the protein CASSQNPGQANYGYTF.

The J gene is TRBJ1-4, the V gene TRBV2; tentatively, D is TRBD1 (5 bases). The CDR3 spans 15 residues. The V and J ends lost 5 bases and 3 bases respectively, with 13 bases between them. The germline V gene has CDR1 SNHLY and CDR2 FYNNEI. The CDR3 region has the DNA TGTGCCAGCAGTTTGAGACAGCTCCCTAATGAAAAACTGTTTTTT. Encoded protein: CASSLRQLPNEKLFF.

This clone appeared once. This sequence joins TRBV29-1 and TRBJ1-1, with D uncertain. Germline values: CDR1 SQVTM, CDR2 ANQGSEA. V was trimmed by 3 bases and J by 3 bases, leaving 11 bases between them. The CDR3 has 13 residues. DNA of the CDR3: TGCAGCGTTGATACCCCGAGGGACACTGAAGCTTTCTTT. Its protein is CSVDTPRDTEAFF.

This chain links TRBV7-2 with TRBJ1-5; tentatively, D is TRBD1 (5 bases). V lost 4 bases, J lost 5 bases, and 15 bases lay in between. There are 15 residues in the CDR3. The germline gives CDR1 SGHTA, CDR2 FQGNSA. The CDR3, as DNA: TGTGCCAGCAGCTCGAGCTGGGGGGGGTATCAGCCCCAGCATTTT. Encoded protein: CASSSSWGGYQPQHF. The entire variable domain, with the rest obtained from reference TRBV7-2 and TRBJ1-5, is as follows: GAGVSQSPSNKVTEKGKDVELRCDPISGHTALYWYRQSLGQGLEFLIYFQGNSAPDKSGLPSDRFSAERTGGSVSTLTIQRTQQEDSAVYLCASSSSWGGYQPQHFGDGTRLSIL.

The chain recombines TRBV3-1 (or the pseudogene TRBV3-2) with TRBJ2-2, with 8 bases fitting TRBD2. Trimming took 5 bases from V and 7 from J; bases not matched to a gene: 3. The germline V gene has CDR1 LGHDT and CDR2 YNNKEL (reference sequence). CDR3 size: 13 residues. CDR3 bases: TGTGCCAGCAGCGGGCTAGCGGGCGGGGAGCTGTTTTTT. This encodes CASSGLAGGELFF.

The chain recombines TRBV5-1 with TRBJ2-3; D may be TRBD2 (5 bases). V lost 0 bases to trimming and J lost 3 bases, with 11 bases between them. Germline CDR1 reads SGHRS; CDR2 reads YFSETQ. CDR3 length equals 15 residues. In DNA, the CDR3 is TGCGCCAGCAGCTTGGAAGGGAGTAGAACAGATACGCAGTATTTT. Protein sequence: CASSLEGSRTDTQYF.

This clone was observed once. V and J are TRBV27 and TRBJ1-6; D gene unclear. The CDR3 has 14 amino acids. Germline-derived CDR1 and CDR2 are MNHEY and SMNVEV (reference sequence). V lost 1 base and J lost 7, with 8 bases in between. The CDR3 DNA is TGTGCCAGCAGTTTATACAGTGTCAATTCACCCCTCCACTTT. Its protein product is CASSLYSVNSPLHF.

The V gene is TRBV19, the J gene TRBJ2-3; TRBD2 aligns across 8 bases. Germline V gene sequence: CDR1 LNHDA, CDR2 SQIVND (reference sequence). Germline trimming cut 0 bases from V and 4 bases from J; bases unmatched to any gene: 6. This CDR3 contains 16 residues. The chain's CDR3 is CASSIDSGVRADTQYF. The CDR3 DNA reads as TGTGCCAGTAGTATAGATAGCGGGGTTCGAGCAGATACGCAGTATTTT.

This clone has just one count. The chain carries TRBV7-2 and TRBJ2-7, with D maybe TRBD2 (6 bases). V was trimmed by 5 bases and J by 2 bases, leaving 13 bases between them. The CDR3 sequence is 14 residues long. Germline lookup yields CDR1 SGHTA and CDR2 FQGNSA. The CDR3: CASSPRGAPYEQYF. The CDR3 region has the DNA TGTGCCAGCAGCCCCCGCGGGGCCCCCTACGAGCAGTACTTC.

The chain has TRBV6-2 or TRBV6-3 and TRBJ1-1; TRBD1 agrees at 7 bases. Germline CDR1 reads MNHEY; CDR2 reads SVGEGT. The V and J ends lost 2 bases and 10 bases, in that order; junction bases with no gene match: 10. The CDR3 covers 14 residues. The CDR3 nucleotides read TGTGCCAGCAGTTACGTTCAGGGGACAGTCGGAGCTTTCTTT. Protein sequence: CASSYVQGTVGAFF.

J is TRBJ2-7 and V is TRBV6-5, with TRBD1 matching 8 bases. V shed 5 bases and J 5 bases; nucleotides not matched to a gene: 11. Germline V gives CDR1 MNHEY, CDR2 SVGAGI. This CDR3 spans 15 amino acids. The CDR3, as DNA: TGTGCCAGCAGTAACCCGACAGGGGCAGTCAACGAGCAGTACTTC. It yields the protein CASSNPTGAVNEQYF.

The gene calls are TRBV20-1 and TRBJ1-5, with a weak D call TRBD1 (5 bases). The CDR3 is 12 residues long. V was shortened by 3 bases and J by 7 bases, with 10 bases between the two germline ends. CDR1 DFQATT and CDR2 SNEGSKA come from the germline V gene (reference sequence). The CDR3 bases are TGCAGTGCTAGTCTACGGGGGCAGCCCCAGCATTTT. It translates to CSASLRGQPQHF.

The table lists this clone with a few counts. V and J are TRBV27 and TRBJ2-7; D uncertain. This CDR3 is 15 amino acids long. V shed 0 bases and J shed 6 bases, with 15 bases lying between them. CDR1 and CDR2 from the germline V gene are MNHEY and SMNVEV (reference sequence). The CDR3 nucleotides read TGTGCCAGCAGTTTATCGATAGTAGCTCCCCGCGAGCAGTACTTC. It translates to CASSLSIVAPREQYF.

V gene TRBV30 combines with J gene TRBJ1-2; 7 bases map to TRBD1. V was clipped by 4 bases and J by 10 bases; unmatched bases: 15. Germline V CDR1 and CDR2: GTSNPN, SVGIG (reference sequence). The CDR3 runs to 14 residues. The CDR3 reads CAWKHRGYINDYTF. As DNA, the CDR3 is TGTGCCTGGAAACACAGGGGTTACATCAATGACTACACCTTC.

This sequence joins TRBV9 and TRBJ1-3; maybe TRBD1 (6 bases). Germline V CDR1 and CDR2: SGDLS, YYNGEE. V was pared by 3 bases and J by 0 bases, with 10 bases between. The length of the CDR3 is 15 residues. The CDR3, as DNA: TGTGCCAGCAGCGGCCGGGACATCTCTGGAAACACCATATATTTT. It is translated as CASSGRDISGNTIYF.

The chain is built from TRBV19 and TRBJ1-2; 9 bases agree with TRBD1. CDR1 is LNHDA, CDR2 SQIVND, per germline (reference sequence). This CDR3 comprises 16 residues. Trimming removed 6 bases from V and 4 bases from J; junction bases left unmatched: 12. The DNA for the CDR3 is TGTGCCAGTAGGGATAGACCGGGACAGGGAAGCTATGGCTACACCTTC. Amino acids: CASRDRPGQGSYGYTF.

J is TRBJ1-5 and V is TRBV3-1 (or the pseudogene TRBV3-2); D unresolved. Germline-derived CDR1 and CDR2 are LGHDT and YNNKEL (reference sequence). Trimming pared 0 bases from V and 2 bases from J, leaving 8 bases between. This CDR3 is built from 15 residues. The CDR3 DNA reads TGTGCCAGCAGCCAAGACGCCCGAGGCAATCAGCCCCAGCATTTT. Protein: CASSQDARGNQPQHF.

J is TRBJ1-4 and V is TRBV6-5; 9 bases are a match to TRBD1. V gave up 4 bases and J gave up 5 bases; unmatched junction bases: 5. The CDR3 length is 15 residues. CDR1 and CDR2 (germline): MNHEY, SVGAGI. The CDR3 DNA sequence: TGTGCCAGCAGTTCGGGGGACAGGGTAAATGAAAAACTGTTTTTT. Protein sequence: CASSSGDRVNEKLFF.

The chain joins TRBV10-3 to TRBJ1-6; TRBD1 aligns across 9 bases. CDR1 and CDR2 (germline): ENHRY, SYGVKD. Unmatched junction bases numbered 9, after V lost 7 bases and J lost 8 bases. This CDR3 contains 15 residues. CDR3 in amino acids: CAITQQGAGYSPLHF. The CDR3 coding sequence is TGTGCCATCACCCAACAGGGGGCTGGGTATTCACCCCTCCACTTT.

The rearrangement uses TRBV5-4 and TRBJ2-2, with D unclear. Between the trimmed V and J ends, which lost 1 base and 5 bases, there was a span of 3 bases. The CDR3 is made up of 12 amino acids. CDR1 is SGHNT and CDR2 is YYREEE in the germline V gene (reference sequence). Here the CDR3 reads CASSLLTGELFF. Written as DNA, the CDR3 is TGTGCCAGCAGCTTGTTAACCGGGGAGCTGTTTTTT.

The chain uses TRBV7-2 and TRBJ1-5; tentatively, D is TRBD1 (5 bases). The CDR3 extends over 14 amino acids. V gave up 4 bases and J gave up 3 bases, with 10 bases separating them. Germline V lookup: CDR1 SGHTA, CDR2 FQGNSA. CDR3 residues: CASSWTPFNQPQHF. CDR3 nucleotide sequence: TGTGCCAGCAGCTGGACACCCTTCAATCAGCCCCAGCATTTT.

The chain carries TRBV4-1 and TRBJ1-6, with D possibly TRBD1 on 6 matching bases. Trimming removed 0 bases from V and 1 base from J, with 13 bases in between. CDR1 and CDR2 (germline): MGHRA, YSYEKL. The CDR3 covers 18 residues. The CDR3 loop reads CASSQETYRVSYNSPLHF. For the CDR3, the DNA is TGCGCCAGCAGCCAAGAAACCTACAGGGTTTCCTATAATTCACCCCTCCACTTT.

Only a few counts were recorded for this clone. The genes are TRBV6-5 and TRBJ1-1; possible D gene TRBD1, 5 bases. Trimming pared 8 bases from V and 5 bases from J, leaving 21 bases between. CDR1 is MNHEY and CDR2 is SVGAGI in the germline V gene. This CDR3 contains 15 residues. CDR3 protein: CASPERVSGLTEAFF. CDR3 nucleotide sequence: TGTGCCAGCCCCGAGAGGGTTTCGGGACTAACTGAAGCTTTCTTT.

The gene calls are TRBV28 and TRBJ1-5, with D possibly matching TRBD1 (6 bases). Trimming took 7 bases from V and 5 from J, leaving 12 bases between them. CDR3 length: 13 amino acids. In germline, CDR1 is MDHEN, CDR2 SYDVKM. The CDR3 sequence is CASTDQGHQPQHF. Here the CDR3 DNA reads TGTGCCAGCACGGATCAGGGGCATCAGCCCCAGCATTTT.

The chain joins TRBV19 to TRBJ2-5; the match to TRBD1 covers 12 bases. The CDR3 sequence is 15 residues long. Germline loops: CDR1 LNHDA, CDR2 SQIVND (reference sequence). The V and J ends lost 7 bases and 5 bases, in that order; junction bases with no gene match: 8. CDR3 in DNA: TGTGCCAGTAATCTTGGGACAGGGGGCGTGGAGACCCAGTACTTC. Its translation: CASNLGTGGVETQYF.

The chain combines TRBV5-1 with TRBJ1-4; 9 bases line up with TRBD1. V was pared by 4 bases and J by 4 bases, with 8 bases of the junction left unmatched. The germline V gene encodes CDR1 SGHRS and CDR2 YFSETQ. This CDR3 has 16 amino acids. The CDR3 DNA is TGCGCCAGCAGCCGGGGAACAGGGGGCGGTAATGAAAAACTGTTTTTT. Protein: CASSRGTGGGNEKLFF.

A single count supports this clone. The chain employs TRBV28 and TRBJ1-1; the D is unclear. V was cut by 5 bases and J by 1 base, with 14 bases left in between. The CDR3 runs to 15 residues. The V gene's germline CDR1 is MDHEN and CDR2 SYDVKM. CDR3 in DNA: TGTGCCAGCAGTCCAATGTTAGCCCAGAACACTGAAGCTTTCTTT. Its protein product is CASSPMLAQNTEAFF. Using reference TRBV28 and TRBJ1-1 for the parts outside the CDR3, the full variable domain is DVKVTQSSRYLVKRTGEKVFLECVQDMDHENMFWYRQDPGLGLRLIYFSYDVKMKEKGDIPEGYSVSREKKERFSLILESASTNQTSMYLCASSPMLAQNTEAFFGQGTRLTVV.

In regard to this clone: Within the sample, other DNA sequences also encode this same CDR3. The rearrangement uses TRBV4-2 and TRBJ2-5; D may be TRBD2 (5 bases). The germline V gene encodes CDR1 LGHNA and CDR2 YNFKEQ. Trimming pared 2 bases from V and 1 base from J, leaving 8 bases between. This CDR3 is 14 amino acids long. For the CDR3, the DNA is TGTGCCAGCAGCCAACCGGGGTCCCAAGAGACCCAGTACTTC. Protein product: CASSQPGSQETQYF.

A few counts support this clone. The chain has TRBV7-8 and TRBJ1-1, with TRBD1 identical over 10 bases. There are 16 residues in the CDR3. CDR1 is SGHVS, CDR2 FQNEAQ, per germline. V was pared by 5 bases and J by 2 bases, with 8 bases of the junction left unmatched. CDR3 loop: CASSIPTGGLNTEAFF. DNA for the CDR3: TGTGCCAGCAGCATCCCGACAGGGGGCCTCAACACTGAAGCTTTCTTT. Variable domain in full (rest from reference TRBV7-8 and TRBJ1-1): GAGVSQSPRYKVAKRGQDVALRCDPISGHVSLFWYQQALGQGPEFLTYFQNEAQLDKSGLPSDRFFAERPEGSVSTLKIQRTQQEDSAVYLCASSIPTGGLNTEAFFGQGTRLTVV.

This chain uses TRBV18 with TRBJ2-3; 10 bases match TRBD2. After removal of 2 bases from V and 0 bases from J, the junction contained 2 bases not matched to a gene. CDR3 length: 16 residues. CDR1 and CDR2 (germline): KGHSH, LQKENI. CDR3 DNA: TGTGCCAGCTCACCAGGACTAGCGGTTAGCACAGATACGCAGTATTTT. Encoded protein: CASSPGLAVSTDTQYF.

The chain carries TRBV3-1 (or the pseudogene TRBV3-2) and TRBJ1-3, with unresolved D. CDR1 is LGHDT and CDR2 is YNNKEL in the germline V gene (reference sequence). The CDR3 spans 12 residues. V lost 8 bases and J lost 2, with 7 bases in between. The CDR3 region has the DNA TGTGCCAGCGGGAGCGCTGGAAACACCATATATTTT. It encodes CASGSAGNTIYF.